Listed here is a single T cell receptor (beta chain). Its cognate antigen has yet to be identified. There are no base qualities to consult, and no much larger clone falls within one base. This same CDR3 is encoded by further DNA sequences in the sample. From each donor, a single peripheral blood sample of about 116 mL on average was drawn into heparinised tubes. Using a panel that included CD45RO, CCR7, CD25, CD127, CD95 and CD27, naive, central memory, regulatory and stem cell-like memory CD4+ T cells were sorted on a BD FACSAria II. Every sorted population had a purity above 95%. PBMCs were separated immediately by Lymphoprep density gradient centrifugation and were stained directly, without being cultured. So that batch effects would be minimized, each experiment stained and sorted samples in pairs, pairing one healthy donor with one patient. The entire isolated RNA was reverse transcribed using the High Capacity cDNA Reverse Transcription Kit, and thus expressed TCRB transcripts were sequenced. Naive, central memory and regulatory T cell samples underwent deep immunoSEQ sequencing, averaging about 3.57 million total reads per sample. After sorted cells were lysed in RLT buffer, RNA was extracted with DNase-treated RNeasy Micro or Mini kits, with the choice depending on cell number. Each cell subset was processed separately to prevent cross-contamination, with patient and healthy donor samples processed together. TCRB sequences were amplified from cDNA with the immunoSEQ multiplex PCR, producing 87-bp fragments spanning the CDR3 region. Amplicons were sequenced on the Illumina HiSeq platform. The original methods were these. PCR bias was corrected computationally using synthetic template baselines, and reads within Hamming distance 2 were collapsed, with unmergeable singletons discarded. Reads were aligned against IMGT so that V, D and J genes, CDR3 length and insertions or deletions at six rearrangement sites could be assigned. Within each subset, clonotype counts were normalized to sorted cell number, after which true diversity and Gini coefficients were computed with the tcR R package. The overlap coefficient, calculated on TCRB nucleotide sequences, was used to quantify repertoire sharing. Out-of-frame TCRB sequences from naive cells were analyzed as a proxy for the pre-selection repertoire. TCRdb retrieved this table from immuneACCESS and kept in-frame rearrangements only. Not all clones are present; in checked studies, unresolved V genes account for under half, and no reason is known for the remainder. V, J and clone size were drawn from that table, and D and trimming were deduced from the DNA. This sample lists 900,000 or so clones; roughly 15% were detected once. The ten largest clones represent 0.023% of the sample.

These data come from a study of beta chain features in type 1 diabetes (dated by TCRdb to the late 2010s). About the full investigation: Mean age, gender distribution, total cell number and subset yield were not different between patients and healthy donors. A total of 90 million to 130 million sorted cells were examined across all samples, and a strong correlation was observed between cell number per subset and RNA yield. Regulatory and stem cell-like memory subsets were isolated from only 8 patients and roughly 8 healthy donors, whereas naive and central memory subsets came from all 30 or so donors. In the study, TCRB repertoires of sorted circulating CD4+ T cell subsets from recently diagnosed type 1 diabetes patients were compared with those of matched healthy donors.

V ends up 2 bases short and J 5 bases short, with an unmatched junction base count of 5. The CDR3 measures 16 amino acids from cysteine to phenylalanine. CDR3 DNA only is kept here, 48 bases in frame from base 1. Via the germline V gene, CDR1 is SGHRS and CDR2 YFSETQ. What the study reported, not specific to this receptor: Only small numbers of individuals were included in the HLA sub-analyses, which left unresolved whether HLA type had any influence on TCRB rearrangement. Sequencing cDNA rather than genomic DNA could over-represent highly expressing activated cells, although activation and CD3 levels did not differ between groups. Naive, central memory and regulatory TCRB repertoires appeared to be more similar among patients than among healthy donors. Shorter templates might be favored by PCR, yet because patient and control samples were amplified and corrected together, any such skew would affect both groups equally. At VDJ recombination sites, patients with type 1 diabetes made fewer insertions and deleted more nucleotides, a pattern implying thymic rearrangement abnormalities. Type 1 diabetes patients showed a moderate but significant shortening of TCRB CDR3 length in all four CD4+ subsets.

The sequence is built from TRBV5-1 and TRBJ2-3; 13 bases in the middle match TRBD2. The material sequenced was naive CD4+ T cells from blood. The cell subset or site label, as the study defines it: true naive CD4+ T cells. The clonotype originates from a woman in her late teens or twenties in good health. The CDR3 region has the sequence CASSFGLAGVGDTQYF. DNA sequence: TGCGCCAGCAGCTTTGGACTAGCGGGGGTAGGAGATACGCAGTATTTT.